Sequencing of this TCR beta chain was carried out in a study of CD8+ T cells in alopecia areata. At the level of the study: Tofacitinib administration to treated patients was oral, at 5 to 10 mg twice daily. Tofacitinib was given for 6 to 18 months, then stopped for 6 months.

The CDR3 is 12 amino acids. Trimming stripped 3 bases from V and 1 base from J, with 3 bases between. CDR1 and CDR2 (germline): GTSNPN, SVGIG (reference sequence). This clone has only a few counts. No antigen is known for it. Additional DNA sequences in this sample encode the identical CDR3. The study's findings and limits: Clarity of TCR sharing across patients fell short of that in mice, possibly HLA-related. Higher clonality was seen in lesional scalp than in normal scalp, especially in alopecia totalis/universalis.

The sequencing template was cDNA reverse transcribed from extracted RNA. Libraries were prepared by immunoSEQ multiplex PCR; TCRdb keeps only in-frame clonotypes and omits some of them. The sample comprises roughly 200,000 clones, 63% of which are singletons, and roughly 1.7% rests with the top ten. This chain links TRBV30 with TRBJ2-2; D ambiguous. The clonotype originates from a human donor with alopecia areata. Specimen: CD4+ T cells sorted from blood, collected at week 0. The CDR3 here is CAWSRNTGELFF. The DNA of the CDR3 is TGTGCCTGGAGCAGGAACACCGGGGAGCTGTTTTTT.